This T cell receptor beta chain stems from a study of shared clonotypes between healthy human individuals. Study context: Three plates each covered CD4 naive and memory; CD8 naive two, CD8 memory one.

Whole-study findings and limits: Sorted-subset samples were not fully sequenced, rarefaction indicated.

On this clone: Its target is not known.

Splitting the CD4+ cells yielded a CD45RA+ naive subset and a CD45RA-negative memory subset. TCRdb's table, derived via immunoSEQ multiplex PCR, lists solely in-frame clones and lacks some. The profile shows roughly 2.6 million clones, 90% to 95% of them singletons. The receptor was derived from a man younger than 35 in good health. The material sequenced was naive CD4+ T cells sorted from blood. Sample subset: CD45RA+ positively selected.

CDR3 nucleotides: TGTGCCAGCTCATCCTCGGTACTGGGAGCAGGATTCGATGGCTACACCTTC. This encodes CASSSSVLGAGFDGYTF. The chain recombines TRBV18 with TRBJ1-2, with D hard to call. Trimming removed 5 bases from V and 6 bases from J, with 25 bases in between. The CDR3 has 17 amino acids. Germline CDR1 reads KGHSH; CDR2 reads LQKENI.